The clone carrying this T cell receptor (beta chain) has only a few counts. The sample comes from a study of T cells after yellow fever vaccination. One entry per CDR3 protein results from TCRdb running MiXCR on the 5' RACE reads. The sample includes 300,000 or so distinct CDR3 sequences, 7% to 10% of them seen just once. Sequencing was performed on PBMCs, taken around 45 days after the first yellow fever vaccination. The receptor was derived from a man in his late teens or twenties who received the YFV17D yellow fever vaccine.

In DNA form, the CDR3 reads TGTGCCAGCAGCCCCCAGGTCCAACCATTGGGGTTCGGGCAGTATTTT. The encoded protein is CASSPQVQPLGFGQYF. The genes are TRBV9 and TRBJ2-3; D remains unclear. Germline-derived CDR1 and CDR2 are SGDLS and YYNGEE. This CDR3 contains 16 residues. The V and J ends lost 4 bases and 11 bases respectively, with 26 bases between them.